The sequence of this TCR beta chain was determined in a study of PD-L1 blockade in urothelial cancer. This clone was seen a few times. Time point denoted: peripheral blood 6 weeks after treatment start. Germline V lookup: CDR1 WNHNN, CDR2 SYGVQD (reference sequence). The CDR3 spans 14 residues. Trimming cost V 2 bases and J 4 bases, with 8 bases left between them. TCRdb's table, derived via immunoSEQ multiplex PCR, lists solely in-frame clones and lacks some. Counted here are 45,000 to 50,000 clones, roughly 80% occurring once; the ten biggest clones make up roughly 10%. This TCR was recovered from a man between 65 and 80 years old with urothelial cancer. The V gene is TRBV10-1, the J gene TRBJ2-2; D is unresolved. Sample: PBMCs, taken around atezolizumab (anti-PD-L1) treatment. Written as DNA, the CDR3 is TGCGCCAGCAGTGAGCGTTTGGCCACCGGGGAGCTGTTTTTT. This sequence encodes CASSERLATGELFF.